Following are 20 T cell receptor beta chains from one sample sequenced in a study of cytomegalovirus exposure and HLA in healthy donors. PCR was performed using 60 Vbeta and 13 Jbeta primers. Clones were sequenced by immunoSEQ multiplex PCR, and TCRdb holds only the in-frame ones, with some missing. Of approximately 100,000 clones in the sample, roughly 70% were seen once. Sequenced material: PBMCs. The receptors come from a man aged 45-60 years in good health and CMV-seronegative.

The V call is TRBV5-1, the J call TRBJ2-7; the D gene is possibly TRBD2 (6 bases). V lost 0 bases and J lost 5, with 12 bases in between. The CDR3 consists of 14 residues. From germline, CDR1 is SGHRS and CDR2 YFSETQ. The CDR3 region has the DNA TGCGCCAGCAGCTTGGTGGGGCGGGGTGACGAGCAGTACTTC. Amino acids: CASSLVGRGDEQYF.

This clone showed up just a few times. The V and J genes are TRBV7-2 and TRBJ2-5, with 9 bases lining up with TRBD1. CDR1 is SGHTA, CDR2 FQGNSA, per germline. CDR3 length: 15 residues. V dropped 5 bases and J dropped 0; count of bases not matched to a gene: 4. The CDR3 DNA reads TGTGCCAGCAGCCTACAGGGGGCAAACCAAGAGACCCAGTACTTC. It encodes CASSLQGANQETQYF.

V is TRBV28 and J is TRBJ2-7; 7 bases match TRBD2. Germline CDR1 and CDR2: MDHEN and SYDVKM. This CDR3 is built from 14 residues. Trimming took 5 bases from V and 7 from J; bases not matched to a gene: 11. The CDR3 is CASSTGTTLGEQYF. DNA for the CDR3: TGTGCCAGCAGTACCGGGACTACCCTTGGAGAGCAGTACTTC.

Here the CDR3 DNA reads TGCGCCAGCAGCCCGACAGAACAGATCGACGAGCAGTACTTC. Translating gives CASSPTEQIDEQYF. The chain is built from TRBV10-1 and TRBJ2-7, with TRBD1 as a possible D gene (5 bases). In germline, CDR1 is WNHNN, CDR2 SYGVQD (reference sequence). The CDR3 runs 14 residues. The V end lost 6 bases, the J end lost 5 bases, and 17 bases lay between the germline ends.

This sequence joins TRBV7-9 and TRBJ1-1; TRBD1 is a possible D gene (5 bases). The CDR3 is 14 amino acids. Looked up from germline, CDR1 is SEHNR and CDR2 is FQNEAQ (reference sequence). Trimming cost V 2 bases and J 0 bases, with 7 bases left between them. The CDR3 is CASSLTTVNTEAFF. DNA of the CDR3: TGTGCCAGCAGCTTAACGACAGTGAACACTGAAGCTTTCTTT.

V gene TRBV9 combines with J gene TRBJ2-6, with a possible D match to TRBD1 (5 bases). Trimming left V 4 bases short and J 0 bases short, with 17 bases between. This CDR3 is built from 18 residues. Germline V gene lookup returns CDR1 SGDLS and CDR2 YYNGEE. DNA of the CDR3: TGTGCCAGCAGCCCATTCGGAGACAGATACTCTGGGGCCAACGTCCTGACTTTC. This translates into CASSPFGDRYSGANVLTF.

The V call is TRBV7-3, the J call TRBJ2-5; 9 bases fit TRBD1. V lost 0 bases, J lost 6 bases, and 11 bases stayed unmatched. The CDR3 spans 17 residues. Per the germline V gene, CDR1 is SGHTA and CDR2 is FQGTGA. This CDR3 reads CASSLTATGGITKTQYF. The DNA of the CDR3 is TGTGCCAGCAGCTTAACCGCGACAGGGGGTATAACGAAGACCCAGTACTTC.

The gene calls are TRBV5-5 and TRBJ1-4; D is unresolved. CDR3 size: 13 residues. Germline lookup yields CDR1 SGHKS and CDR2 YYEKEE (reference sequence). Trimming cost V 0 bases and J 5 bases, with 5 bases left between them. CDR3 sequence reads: CASSLVGNEKLFF. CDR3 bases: TGTGCCAGCAGCTTGGTCGGGAATGAAAAACTGTTTTTT.

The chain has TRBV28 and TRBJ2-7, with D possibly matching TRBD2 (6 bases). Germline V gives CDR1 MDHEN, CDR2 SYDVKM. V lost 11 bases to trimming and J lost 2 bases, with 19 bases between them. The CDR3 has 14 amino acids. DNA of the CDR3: TGTGCCGGTAGTGTTGGGGGGACGACCTACGAGCAGTACTTC. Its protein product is CAGSVGGTTYEQYF.

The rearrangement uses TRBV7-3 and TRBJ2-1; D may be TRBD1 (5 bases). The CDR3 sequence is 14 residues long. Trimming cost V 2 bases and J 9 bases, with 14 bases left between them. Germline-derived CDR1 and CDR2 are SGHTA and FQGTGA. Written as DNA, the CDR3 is TGTGCCAGCAGCTTACCCTTTCTGGGGCGTGAGCAGTTCTTC. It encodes CASSLPFLGREQFF.

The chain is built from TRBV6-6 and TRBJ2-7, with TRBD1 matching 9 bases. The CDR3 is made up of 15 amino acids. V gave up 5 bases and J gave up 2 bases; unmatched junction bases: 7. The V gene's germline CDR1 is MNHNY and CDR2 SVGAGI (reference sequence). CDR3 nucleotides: TGTGCCAGCAGTCCCGGGACAGGGTTTCCCTACGAGCAGTACTTC. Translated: CASSPGTGFPYEQYF.

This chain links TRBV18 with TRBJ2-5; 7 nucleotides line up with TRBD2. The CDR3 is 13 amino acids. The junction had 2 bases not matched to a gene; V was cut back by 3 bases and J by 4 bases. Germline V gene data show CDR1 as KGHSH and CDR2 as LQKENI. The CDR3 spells CASSPGGRETQYF. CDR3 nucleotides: TGTGCCAGCTCACCGGGCGGGAGAGAGACCCAGTACTTC. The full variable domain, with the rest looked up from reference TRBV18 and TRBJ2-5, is NAGVMQNPRHLVRRRGQEARLRCSPMKGHSHVYWYRQLPEEGLKFMVYLQKENIIDESGMPKERFSAEFPKEGPSILRIQQVVRGDSAAYFCASSPGGRETQYFGPGTRLLVL.

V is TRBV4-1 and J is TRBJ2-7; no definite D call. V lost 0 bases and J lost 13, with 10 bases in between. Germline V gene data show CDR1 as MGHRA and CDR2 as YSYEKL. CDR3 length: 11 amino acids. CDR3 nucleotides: TGCGCCAGCAGCCAAGATACGCGATTTTACTTC. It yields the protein CASSQDTRFYF.

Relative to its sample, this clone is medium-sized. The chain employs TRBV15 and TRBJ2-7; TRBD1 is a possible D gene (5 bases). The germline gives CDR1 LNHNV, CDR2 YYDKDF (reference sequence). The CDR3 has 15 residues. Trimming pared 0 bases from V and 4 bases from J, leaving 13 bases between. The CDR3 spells CATSRDRGLQYEQYF. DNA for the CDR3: TGTGCCACCAGCAGAGATAGGGGTCTGCAGTACGAGCAGTACTTC.

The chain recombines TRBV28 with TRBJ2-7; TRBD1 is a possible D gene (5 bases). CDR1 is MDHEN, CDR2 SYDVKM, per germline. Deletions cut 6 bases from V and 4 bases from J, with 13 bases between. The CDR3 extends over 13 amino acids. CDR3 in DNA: TGTGCCAGCAGCTCCCCAGACAGTTACGAGCAGTACTTC. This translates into CASSSPDSYEQYF.

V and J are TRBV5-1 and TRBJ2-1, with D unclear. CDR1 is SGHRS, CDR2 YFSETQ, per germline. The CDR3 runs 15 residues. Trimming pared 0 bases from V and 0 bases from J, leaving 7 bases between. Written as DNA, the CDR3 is TGCGCCAGCAGCTTGGTTTCCAACTCCTACAATGAGCAGTTCTTC. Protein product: CASSLVSNSYNEQFF.

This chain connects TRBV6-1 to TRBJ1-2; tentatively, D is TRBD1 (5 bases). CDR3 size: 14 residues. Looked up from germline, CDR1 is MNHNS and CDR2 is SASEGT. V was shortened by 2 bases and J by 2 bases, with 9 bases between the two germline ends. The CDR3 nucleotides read TGTGCCAGCAGTGAAAGGGCAGGGAACTATGGCTACACCTTC. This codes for CASSERAGNYGYTF.

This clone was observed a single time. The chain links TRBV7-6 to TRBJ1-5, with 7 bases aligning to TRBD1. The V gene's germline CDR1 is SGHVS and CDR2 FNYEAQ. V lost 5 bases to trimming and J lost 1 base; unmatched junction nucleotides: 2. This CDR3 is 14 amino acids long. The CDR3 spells CASSKGASNQPQHF. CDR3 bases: TGTGCCAGCAGCAAGGGGGCGAGCAATCAGCCCCAGCATTTT.

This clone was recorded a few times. The CDR3 nucleotides read TGCGCCAGCAGGAGGGCTAGCGGGGGGTCGGTCTACGAGCAGTACTTC. Encoded protein: CASRRASGGSVYEQYF. This chain connects TRBV4-1 to TRBJ2-7, with TRBD2 identical over 11 bases. Trimming took 6 bases from V and 3 from J; bases not matched to a gene: 10. The germline V gene encodes CDR1 MGHRA and CDR2 YSYEKL. The CDR3 consists of 16 residues.

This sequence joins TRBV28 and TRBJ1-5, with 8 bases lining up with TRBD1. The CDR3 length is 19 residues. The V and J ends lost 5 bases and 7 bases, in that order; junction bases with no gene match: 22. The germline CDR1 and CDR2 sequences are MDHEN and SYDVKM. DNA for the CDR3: TGTGCCAGCAGTCCCCCCCCCGGTAGGCAGGGGGCGAGGGGGCAGCCCCAGCATTTT. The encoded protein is CASSPPPGRQGARGQPQHF.